The 9 T cell receptor beta chains presented below share a single source sample, sequenced in a study of early T cells in non-severe SARS-CoV-2 infection (TCRdb year 2021). The protocol used for the library was 5' RACE. The instrument given in TCRdb is NextSeq 500. The raw public reads went through TCRdb reprocessing: fastp at Q25, MiXCR clone calling, in-frame beta chains kept. CDR3 protein duplicates are merged, each entry listing the most common genes and DNA. For this sample the table gives about 31,000 distinct CDR3 sequences, of which roughly 5.8% were detected only once. The ten largest clones take up 5.5% to 8% of the sample. The sample was whole blood. The receptor set was obtained from an adult who was a healthcare worker with PCR-confirmed SARS-CoV-2 infection or an uninfected control (not recorded which).

This clonotype rates as medium-sized. The gene calls are TRBV20-1 and TRBJ1-5, with D possibly being TRBD1 (5 bases). The CDR3 length is 15 residues. The V and J ends lost 3 bases and 0 bases respectively, with 12 bases between them. Looked up from germline, CDR1 is DFQATT and CDR2 is SNEGSKA (reference sequence). The CDR3 region has the DNA TGCAGTGCTAGGCGGGACGGGTATAGCAATCAGCCCCAGCATTTT. Translation: CSARRDGYSNQPQHF.

This clonotype was detected only a few times. CDR3 residues: CASSSGLAGPHSYNEQFF. In nucleotides, the CDR3 is TGTGCCAGCAGCTCGGGACTAGCGGGCCCCCACTCCTACAATGAGCAGTTCTTC. This chain uses TRBV7-6 with TRBJ2-1; 12 bases map to TRBD2. The length of the CDR3 is 18 residues. The germline V gene encodes CDR1 SGHVS and CDR2 FNYEAQ. After removal of 4 bases from V and 0 bases from J, the junction contained 7 bases not matched to a gene.

This clonotype was counted a few times. For the CDR3, the DNA is TGTGCCAGCAGTTATAGGGGAGCTACGATCCAAGAGACCCAGTACTTC. Translation: CASSYRGATIQETQYF. The V and J genes are TRBV6-2 or TRBV6-3 and TRBJ2-5; D might be TRBD1 or TRBD2, each matching 5 bases. V was pared by 3 bases and J by 1 base, with 15 bases between. The CDR3 is 16 residues long. Per germline, CDR1 MNHEY and CDR2 SVGEGT.

The chain couples TRBV7-3 to TRBJ2-1, with 12 bases aligning to TRBD2. The CDR3 sequence is 18 residues long. Germline CDR1 is SGHTA and CDR2 is FQGTGA. Unmatched junction bases numbered 11, after V lost 3 bases and J lost 5 bases. The CDR3 sequence: CASSFSASGRAPHNEQFF. CDR3 bases: TGTGCCAGCAGCTTTAGTGCTAGCGGGAGGGCCCCCCACAATGAGCAGTTCTTC. The full variable domain, in which reference TRBV7-3 and TRBJ2-1 provide the parts outside the CDR3, is GAGVSQTPSNKVTEKGKYVELRCDPISGHTALYWYRQSLGQGPEFLIYFQGTGAADDSGLPNDRFFAVRPEGSVSTLKIQRTERGDSAVYLCASSFSASGRAPHNEQFFGPGTRLTVL.

This clonotype occurred many times. J is TRBJ2-7 and V is TRBV20-1; TRBD2 matches 8 bases. V lost 0 bases, J lost 7 bases, and 20 bases stayed unmatched. Per germline, CDR1 DFQATT and CDR2 SNEGSKA (reference sequence). The CDR3 covers 18 residues. The CDR3 DNA is TGCAGTGCTAGAGATTGGGGGATGACTAGCGTTTCTCGGGGGGAGCAGTACTTC. It encodes CSARDWGMTSVSRGEQYF.

This clonotype showed up many times. J is TRBJ2-3 and V is TRBV5-1; 7 positions agree with TRBD1. This CDR3 comprises 14 residues. Unmatched junction bases numbered 5, after V lost 5 bases and J lost 2 bases. In germline, CDR1 is SGHRS, CDR2 YFSETQ. The CDR3 protein is CASREGQTTDTQYF. CDR3 nucleotides: TGCGCCAGCAGAGAGGGACAGACCACAGATACGCAGTATTTT.

This clonotype occurred many times. This chain joins TRBV11-2 and TRBJ1-1; 12 bases agree with TRBD1. After removal of 3 bases from V and 5 bases from J, the junction contained 13 bases not matched to a gene. The CDR3 sequence is 18 residues long. Germline-derived CDR1 and CDR2 are SGHAT and FQNNGV. The CDR3 DNA follows: TGTGCCAGCAGCTTCGGATTTCCGGGACAGGGGGCGCGAACTGAAGCTTTCTTT. Translating it yields CASSFGFPGQGARTEAFF.

V gene TRBV19 combines with J gene TRBJ2-3; TRBD2 might be the D (6 bases). Germline V CDR1 and CDR2: LNHDA, SQIVND (reference sequence). Trimming shortened V by 6 bases and J by 0 bases, and 13 bases separated the two germline ends. This CDR3 comprises 15 residues. CDR3 in amino acids: CASRLNGTSTDTQYF. Here the CDR3 DNA reads TGTGCCAGTAGGCTAAACGGGACTAGCACAGATACGCAGTATTTT.

This clonotype was seen many times. The chain is built from TRBV2 and TRBJ2-3; the D is unclear. Trimming cost V 1 base and J 0 bases, with 8 bases left between them. This CDR3 has 15 amino acids. Per germline, CDR1 SNHLY and CDR2 FYNNEI. CDR3 in amino acids: CASSEVLVSTDTQYF. DNA for the CDR3: TGTGCCAGCAGTGAAGTGCTCGTCAGCACAGATACGCAGTATTTT.